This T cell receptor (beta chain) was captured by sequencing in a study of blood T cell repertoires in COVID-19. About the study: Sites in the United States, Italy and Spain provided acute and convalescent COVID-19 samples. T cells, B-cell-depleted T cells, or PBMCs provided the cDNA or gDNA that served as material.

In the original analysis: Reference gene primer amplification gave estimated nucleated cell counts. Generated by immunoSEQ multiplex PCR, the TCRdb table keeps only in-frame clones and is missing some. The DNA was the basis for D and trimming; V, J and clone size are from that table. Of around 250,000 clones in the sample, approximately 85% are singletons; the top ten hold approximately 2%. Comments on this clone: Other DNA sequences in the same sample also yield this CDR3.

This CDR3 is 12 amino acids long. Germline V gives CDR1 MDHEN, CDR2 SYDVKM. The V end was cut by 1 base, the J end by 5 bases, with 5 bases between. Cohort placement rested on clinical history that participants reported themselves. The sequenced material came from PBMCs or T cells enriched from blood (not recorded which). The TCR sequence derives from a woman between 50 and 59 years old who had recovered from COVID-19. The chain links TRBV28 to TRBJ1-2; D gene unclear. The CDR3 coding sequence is TGTGCCAGCAGTTTATCCGGTTATGGCTACACCTTC. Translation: CASSLSGYGYTF.